This entry lists 25 T cell receptor beta chains sequenced from one sample in a study of cytomegalovirus exposure and HLA in healthy donors. Primers for the PCR totalled 60 Vbeta and 13 Jbeta. Generated by immunoSEQ multiplex PCR, the TCRdb table keeps only in-frame clones and is missing some. The table lists roughly 190,000 clones, almost 80% of them singletons. Sequenced: PBMCs. These receptors all stem from a woman aged 18-30 years in good health and CMV-seronegative.

The rearrangement links TRBV7-2 to TRBJ2-1; TRBD1 matches 7 bases. Germline trimming cut 5 bases from V and 6 bases from J; bases unmatched to any gene: 10. The CDR3 contains 15 residues. The V gene's germline CDR1 is SGHTA and CDR2 FQGNSA. CDR3 in amino acids: CASSLTGVVGNEQFF. DNA of the CDR3: TGTGCCAGCAGCCTCACAGGGGTTGTTGGCAATGAGCAGTTCTTC.

This chain links TRBV10-2 with TRBJ1-1, with 9 positions matching TRBD1. This CDR3 has 19 residues. Germline CDR1 and CDR2: WSHSY and SAAADI. V lost 0 bases, J lost 6 bases, and 17 bases stayed unmatched. DNA of the CDR3: TGCGCCAGCAGTGAGTCGTTATACGGGACAGGGAGATTTAGCCCTGAAGCTTTCTTT. It specifies CASSESLYGTGRFSPEAFF.

The chain joins TRBV13 to TRBJ1-2, with 7 nucleotides matching TRBD1. V lost 0 bases to trimming and J lost 5 bases; unmatched junction nucleotides: 6. Germline CDR1 reads PRHDT; CDR2 reads FYEKMQ (reference sequence). CDR3 length equals 15 residues. In DNA form, the CDR3 reads TGTGCCAGCAGCTTAGGGTTGTCAGGGGGTTATGGCTACACCTTC. It encodes CASSLGLSGGYGYTF.

This clone was picked up one time. The CDR3 reads CASSLTSQASYEQYF. The DNA for the CDR3 is TGTGCCAGCAGTTTAACGTCCCAAGCCTCCTACGAGCAGTACTTC. This chain connects TRBV28 to TRBJ2-7; D is undetermined. V lost 2 bases and J 0 bases, leaving 11 bases between the germline ends. Germline V lookup: CDR1 MDHEN, CDR2 SYDVKM. The CDR3 sequence is 15 residues long.

This chain connects TRBV19 to TRBJ1-4; tentatively, D is TRBD1 (6 bases). V lost 7 bases, J lost 7 bases, and 16 bases lay in between. Germline V gives CDR1 LNHDA, CDR2 SQIVND (reference sequence). The CDR3 contains 14 residues. The DNA for the CDR3 is TGTGCCAGTATTTTGGGGCAGGGGACTGAAAAACTGTTTTTT. Its translation is CASILGQGTEKLFF.

This clone was observed a handful of times. The chain recombines TRBV7-3 with TRBJ1-6; 7 bases match TRBD1. The V and J ends lost 5 bases and 7 bases, in that order; junction bases with no gene match: 5. Germline CDR1 is SGHTA and CDR2 is FQGTGA. The length of the CDR3 is 14 residues. CDR3 in DNA: TGTGCCAGCAGCCAGGGGACAGCCAATTCACCCCTCCACTTT. As protein: CASSQGTANSPLHF.

A note on this clone: The junction departs from the called germline gene at one end, perhaps through a read error. The V call is TRBV5-3, the J call TRBJ2-7; TRBD2 is a possible D gene (5 bases). TRBV5-3 counts as an open reading frame of uncertain function. This CDR3 spans 14 amino acids. The CDR3 spells CARSLIARETGVDF. CDR3 nucleotide sequence: TGTGCCAGAAGCTTGATCGCAAGGGAGACGGGTGTGGACTTC.

The chain uses TRBV7-3 and TRBJ2-5; 7 bases are shared with TRBD1. CDR3 length equals 14 residues. With 4 bases clipped from V and 5 bases from J, the junction kept 7 bases outside the gene matches. Germline V gives CDR1 SGHTA, CDR2 FQGTGA. The CDR3 here is CASSSTGVGETQYF. CDR3 in DNA: TGTGCCAGCAGCTCTACAGGGGTTGGGGAGACCCAGTACTTC. Variable domain in full (rest from reference TRBV7-3 and TRBJ2-5): GAGVSQTPSNKVTEKGKYVELRCDPISGHTALYWYRQSLGQGPEFLIYFQGTGAADDSGLPNDRFFAVRPEGSVSTLKIQRTERGDSAVYLCASSSTGVGETQYFGPGTRLLVL.

The chain combines TRBV21-1 with TRBJ2-1; no DNA check was done on the table's D call, TRBD2. TRBV21-1 is a pseudogene locus. The CDR3 is 14 residues long. As DNA, the CDR3 is TGTGCCAGCAGCAAAGTCTTAAACTATCGTGAGCAGTTCTTC. Residues: CASSKVLNYREQFF.

This chain connects TRBV28 to TRBJ1-3; 9 positions match TRBD1. This CDR3 comprises 18 residues. The germline V gene has CDR1 MDHEN and CDR2 SYDVKM. V trimming: 7 bases; J trimming: 0 bases; junction bases outside the gene matches: 13. The DNA of the CDR3 is TGTGCCAGCACCCCCTACGGACAGGGGTTAGACTCTGGAAACACCATATATTTT. It specifies CASTPYGQGLDSGNTIYF.

This clone showed up just a few times. The chain has TRBV4-1 and TRBJ2-7; D perhaps matches TRBD1 (6 bases). Germline loops: CDR1 MGHRA, CDR2 YSYEKL. CDR3 length equals 13 residues. V shed 4 bases and J shed 3 bases, with 10 bases lying between them. The CDR3 region has the DNA TGCGCCAGCAGCCGAGGACAGAACTACGAGCAGTACTTC. Translated: CASSRGQNYEQYF.

The chain uses TRBV6-5 and TRBJ1-5; the match to TRBD1 covers 8 bases. The CDR3 is made up of 16 amino acids. The junction had 1 base not matched to a gene; V was cut back by 0 bases and J by 0 bases. CDR1 is MNHEY and CDR2 is SVGAGI in the germline V gene. The chain's CDR3 is CASSYSTGDSNQPQHF. CDR3 bases: TGTGCCAGCAGTTACTCGACAGGGGATAGCAATCAGCCCCAGCATTTT.

This chain joins TRBV9 and TRBJ2-5, with TRBD2 matching 9 bases. In germline, CDR1 is SGDLS, CDR2 YYNGEE. The CDR3 has 16 residues. Losses at the gene ends were 4 bases for V and 5 bases for J; bases not matched to a gene: 12. CDR3 nucleotides: TGTGCCAGCAGCCCACCGGGACTAGCCGCATCGGAGACCCAGTACTTC. Protein sequence: CASSPPGLAASETQYF.

This sequence joins TRBV9 and TRBJ2-3, with 9 bases matching TRBD2. CDR1 and CDR2 from the germline V gene are SGDLS and YYNGEE. Trimming took 4 bases from V and 4 from J; bases not matched to a gene: 10. This CDR3 spans 16 amino acids. As DNA, the CDR3 is TGTGCCAGCAGCACCGGGACTAGCTCAAGCGCAGATACGCAGTATTTT. Translation gives CASSTGTSSSADTQYF.

The chain has TRBV28 and TRBJ2-3; D not certain. CDR1 is MDHEN, CDR2 SYDVKM, per germline. The V end lost 7 bases, the J end lost 2 bases, and 4 bases lay between the germline ends. CDR3 length: 11 residues. The CDR3 reads CASTSTDTQYF. The CDR3 DNA follows: TGTGCCAGCACCTCCACAGATACGCAGTATTTT.

The rearrangement joins TRBV28 to TRBJ2-7, with D possibly TRBD1 on 6 matching bases. There are 15 residues in the CDR3. Between the trimmed V and J ends, which lost 4 bases and 3 bases, there was a span of 16 bases. Germline V gene lookup returns CDR1 MDHEN and CDR2 SYDVKM. CDR3 sequence: CASSWTGTSGYEQYF. DNA for the CDR3: TGTGCCAGCAGTTGGACCGGGACATCGGGCTACGAGCAGTACTTC.

As DNA, the CDR3 is TGTGCCAGCAGCTTTTTAGCGGGGGGCATGGAGACCCAGTACTTC. Its translation: CASSFLAGGMETQYF. V and J are TRBV5-6 and TRBJ2-5; 10 bases agree with TRBD2. The CDR3 loop spans 15 amino acids. Germline V gene lookup returns CDR1 SGHDT and CDR2 YYEEEE. V trimming: 2 bases; J trimming: 5 bases; junction bases outside the gene matches: 6. The full variable domain, in which reference TRBV5-6 and TRBJ2-5 provide the parts outside the CDR3, is DAGVTQSPTHLIKTRGQQVTLRCSPKSGHDTVSWYQQALGQGPQFIFQYYEEEERQRGNFPDRFSGHQFPNYSSELNVNALLLGDSALYLCASSFLAGGMETQYFGPGTRLLVL.

The chain couples TRBV5-1 to TRBJ2-4; 8 nucleotides match TRBD2. Germline loops: CDR1 SGHRS, CDR2 YFSETQ. J lost 0 bases, V lost 0 bases, and 8 bases had no gene match. The CDR3 covers 18 residues. The CDR3 protein is CASSLGSGAHLAKNIQYF. In DNA form, the CDR3 reads TGCGCCAGCAGCTTGGGTAGCGGGGCGCACTTAGCCAAAAACATTCAGTACTTC.

The chain recombines TRBV28 with TRBJ2-7; TRBD1 agrees at 9 bases. The J segment lost 2 bases and the V segment lost 6 bases, leaving 8 bases of the junction unmatched. This CDR3 comprises 15 residues. Germline CDR1 and CDR2: MDHEN and SYDVKM. DNA of the CDR3: TGTGCCAGCAGCATACAGGGGGCGCATACCTACGAGCAGTACTTC. Translating it yields CASSIQGAHTYEQYF.

The chain employs TRBV11-2 and TRBJ1-2; 7 bases match TRBD1. Unmatched junction bases numbered 6, after V lost 5 bases and J lost 3 bases. The CDR3 consists of 14 residues. Per the germline V gene, CDR1 is SGHAT and CDR2 is FQNNGV. The DNA of the CDR3 is TGTGCCAGCAGCCCACAGGGACAGTACTATGGCTACACCTTC. Residues: CASSPQGQYYGYTF. Together with reference TRBV11-2 and TRBJ1-2, the CDR3 gives the full variable domain: EAGVAQSPRYKIIEKRQSVAFWCNPISGHATLYWYQQILGQGPKLLIQFQNNGVVDDSQLPKDRFSAERLKGVDSTLKIQPAKLEDSAVYLCASSPQGQYYGYTFGSGTRLTVV.

This chain joins TRBV7-3 and TRBJ2-2; the D gene is possibly TRBD1 (5 bases). The V end was cut by 3 bases, the J end by 5 bases, with 7 bases between. Germline V gene data show CDR1 as SGHTA and CDR2 as FQGTGA. This CDR3 has 13 residues. The DNA of the CDR3 is TGTGCCAGCAGCTTGTCAGGGACCGGGGAGCTGTTTTTT. Its protein product is CASSLSGTGELFF.

The genes are TRBV6-1 and TRBJ1-1; 8 bases are a match to TRBD1. V trimming: 8 bases; J trimming: 10 bases; junction bases outside the gene matches: 12. This CDR3 region has 13 residues. Germline CDR1 is MNHNS and CDR2 is SASEGT. The chain's CDR3 is CASGNRGEGLAFF. The DNA for the CDR3 is TGTGCCAGCGGGAACAGGGGGGAGGGGTTAGCTTTCTTT.

The J gene is TRBJ2-1, the V gene TRBV5-1, with 8 bases aligning to TRBD2. The germline CDR1 and CDR2 sequences are SGHRS and YFSETQ. V was clipped by 5 bases and J by 5 bases; unmatched bases: 0. The CDR3 sequence is 12 residues long. The CDR3 coding sequence is TGCGCCAGCAGACTAGCGGACAATGAGCAGTTCTTC. Amino acid sequence: CASRLADNEQFF.

V and J are TRBV10-1 and TRBJ2-1; 9 bases fit TRBD1. CDR1 is WNHNN, CDR2 SYGVQD, per germline (reference sequence). The J segment lost 12 bases and the V segment lost 8 bases, leaving 8 bases of the junction unmatched. The CDR3 is made up of 12 amino acids. The CDR3 DNA sequence: TGCGCCAGCCAGGGACAGGGTGATGGGCAGTTCTTC. Amino acids: CASQGQGDGQFF.

V is TRBV29-1 and J is TRBJ2-1; perhaps TRBD1 as D (5 bases). The germline V and J ends were trimmed by 3 bases and 4 bases, with 10 bases remaining between them. This CDR3 region has 13 residues. From germline, CDR1 is SQVTM and CDR2 ANQGSEA. CDR3: CSVDQGTYNEQFF. CDR3 DNA sequence: TGCAGCGTTGATCAGGGAACGTACAATGAGCAGTTCTTC.